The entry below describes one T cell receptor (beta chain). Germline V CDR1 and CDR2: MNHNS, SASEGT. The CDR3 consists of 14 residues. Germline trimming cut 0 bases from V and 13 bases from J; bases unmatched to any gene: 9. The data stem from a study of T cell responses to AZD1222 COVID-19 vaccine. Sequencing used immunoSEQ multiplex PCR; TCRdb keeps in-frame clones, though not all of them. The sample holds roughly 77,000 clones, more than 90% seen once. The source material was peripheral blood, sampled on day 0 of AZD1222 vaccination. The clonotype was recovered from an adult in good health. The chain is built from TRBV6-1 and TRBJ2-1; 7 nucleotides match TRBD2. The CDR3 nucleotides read TGTGCCAGCAGTGAAGCCAGGACTAGTAATTTCCAGTTCTTC. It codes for CASSEARTSNFQFF.